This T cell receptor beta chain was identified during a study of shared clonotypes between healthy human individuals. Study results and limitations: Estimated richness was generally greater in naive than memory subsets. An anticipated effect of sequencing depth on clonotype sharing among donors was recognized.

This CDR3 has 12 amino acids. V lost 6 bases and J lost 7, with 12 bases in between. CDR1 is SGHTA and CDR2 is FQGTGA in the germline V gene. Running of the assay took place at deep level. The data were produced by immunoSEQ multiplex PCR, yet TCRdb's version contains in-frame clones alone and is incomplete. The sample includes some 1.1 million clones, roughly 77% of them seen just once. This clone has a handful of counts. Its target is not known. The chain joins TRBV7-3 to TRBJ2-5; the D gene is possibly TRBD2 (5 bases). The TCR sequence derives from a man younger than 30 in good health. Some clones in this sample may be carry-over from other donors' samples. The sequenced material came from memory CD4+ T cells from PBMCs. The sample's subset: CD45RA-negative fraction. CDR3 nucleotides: TGTGCCAGCAGTGGGGAGCCTGGGACCCAGTACTTC. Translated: CASSGEPGTQYF.